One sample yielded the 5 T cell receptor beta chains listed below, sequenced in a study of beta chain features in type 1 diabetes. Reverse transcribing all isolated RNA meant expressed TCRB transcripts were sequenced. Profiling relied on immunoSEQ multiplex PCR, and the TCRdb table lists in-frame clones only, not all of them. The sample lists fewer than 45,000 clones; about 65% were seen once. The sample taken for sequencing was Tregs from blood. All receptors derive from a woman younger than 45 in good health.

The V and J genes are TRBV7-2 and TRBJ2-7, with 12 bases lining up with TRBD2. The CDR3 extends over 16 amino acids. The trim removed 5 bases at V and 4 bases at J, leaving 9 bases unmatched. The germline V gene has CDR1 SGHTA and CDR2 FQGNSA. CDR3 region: CASSPTGLAGFYEQYF. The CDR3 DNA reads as TGTGCCAGCAGCCCTACGGGACTAGCGGGTTTTTACGAGCAGTACTTC.

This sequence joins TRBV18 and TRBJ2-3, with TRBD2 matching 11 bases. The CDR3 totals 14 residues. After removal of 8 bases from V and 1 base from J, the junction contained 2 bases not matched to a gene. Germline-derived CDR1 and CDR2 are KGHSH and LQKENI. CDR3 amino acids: CASGTSGRTDTQYF. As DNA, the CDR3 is TGTGCCAGCGGGACTAGCGGTCGCACAGATACGCAGTATTTT.

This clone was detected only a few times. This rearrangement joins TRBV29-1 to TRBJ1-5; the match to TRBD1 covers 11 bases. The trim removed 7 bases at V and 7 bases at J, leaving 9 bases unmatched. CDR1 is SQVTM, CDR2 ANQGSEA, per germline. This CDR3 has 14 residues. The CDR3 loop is CSACPGQGDQPQHF. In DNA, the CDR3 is TGCAGCGCCTGCCCGGGACAGGGGGACCAGCCCCAGCATTTT.

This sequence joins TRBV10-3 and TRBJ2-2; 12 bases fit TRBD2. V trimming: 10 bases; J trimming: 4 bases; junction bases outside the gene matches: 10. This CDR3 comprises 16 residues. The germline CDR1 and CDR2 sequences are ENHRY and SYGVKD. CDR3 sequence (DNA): TGTGCCAGCGGTCTAGCGGGAGGGCCAGGCACCGGGGAGCTGTTTTTT. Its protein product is CASGLAGGPGTGELFF.

The CDR3 reads CASSVITGSQLNTEAFF. In DNA, the CDR3 is TGCGCCAGCAGCGTGATTACAGGGAGTCAACTGAACACTGAAGCTTTCTTT. V and J are TRBV5-1 and TRBJ1-1, with a tentative D call TRBD1 (6 bases). CDR1 is SGHRS and CDR2 is YFSETQ in the germline V gene. The CDR3 has 17 residues. V lost 4 bases and J lost 0, with 19 bases in between.